A single TCR beta chain is shown here with its context. Its antigen is unidentified. This sample was taken from a study of beta chain features in type 1 diabetes. Looked up from germline, CDR1 is KGHSH and CDR2 is LQKENI. With 2 bases removed from V and 4 bases from J, the gap between germline ends came to 14 bases. This CDR3 is 15 amino acids long. General study findings and limits: Type 1 diabetes patients had TCRB CDR3s that were shorter (moderately but significantly so) in all four CD4+ subsets.

cDNA synthesis used the whole RNA isolate, giving expressed TCRB sequences. The protocol was immunoSEQ multiplex PCR, while the TCRdb copy is restricted to in-frame clones and leaves out a portion. The sample consists of about 280,000 clones, approximately 16% of them appearing once. Sequenced input: naive CD4+ T cells from blood. The chain combines TRBV18 with TRBJ1-1; maybe TRBD1 (5 bases). The sequence was collected from a young man with type 1 diabetes. In DNA form, the CDR3 reads TGTGCCAGCTCACCAGGGGCAGGGTGGGGCACTGAAGCTTTCTTT. Translation: CASSPGAGWGTEAFF.